The T cell receptor beta chain described here comes from a study of blood T cell repertoires in COVID-19. The CDR3 contains 14 residues. The germline CDR1 and CDR2 sequences are SGHKS and YYEKEE (reference sequence). V lost 2 bases, J lost 4 bases, and 5 bases stayed unmatched. Libraries were prepared by immunoSEQ multiplex PCR; TCRdb keeps only in-frame clonotypes and omits some of them. This sample has tens of thousands of clones; approximately 88% occur once, and the top ten carry 4.5% to 7%. This receptor was taken from a man over 45 with active COVID-19. V gene TRBV5-5 combines with J gene TRBJ2-7; 8 bases align to TRBD1. Sequences were obtained from peripheral blood. CDR3 in DNA: TGTGCCAGCAGCTTCCGACAGGGGTTATACGAGCAGTACTTC. Its translation: CASSFRQGLYEQYF.